These 24 T cell receptor beta chains originate from one sample sequenced in a study of T cell responses to AZD1222 COVID-19 vaccine. Clones were read by immunoSEQ multiplex PCR, and TCRdb kept only the in-frame ones, dropping some. The sample lists over 100,000 clones; 88% were seen once. The sample here was peripheral blood, taken on day 0 of AZD1222 vaccination. The receptors were sampled from an adult in good health.

J is TRBJ2-5 and V is TRBV7-3; D gene unclear. V shed 0 bases and J shed 5 bases, with 7 bases lying between them. This CDR3 contains 13 residues. Germline V CDR1 and CDR2: SGHTA, FQGTGA. CDR3 nucleotide sequence: TGTGCCAGCAGCTTAACTTACTCGGAGACCCAGTACTTC. It yields the protein CASSLTYSETQYF.

The chain recombines TRBV7-2 with TRBJ2-7, with D possibly matching TRBD2 (7 bases). The CDR3 length is 13 residues. Germline CDR1 is SGHTA and CDR2 is FQGNSA. V gave up 8 bases and J gave up 4 bases, with 15 bases separating them. The CDR3 region has the DNA TGTGCCAGCGGGGGCGGGGGCCTTTACGAGCAGTACTTC. Translated: CASGGGGLYEQYF.

The CDR3 reads CASSIFTTGRSYEQYF. The CDR3, as DNA: TGTGCCAGTAGTATATTCACGACAGGGCGCTCCTACGAGCAGTACTTC. This sequence joins TRBV19 and TRBJ2-7, with 7 bases fitting TRBD1. This CDR3 comprises 16 residues. After removal of 2 bases from V and 0 bases from J, the junction contained 7 bases not matched to a gene. Germline values: CDR1 LNHDA, CDR2 SQIVND (reference sequence). The whole variable domain, filled in from reference TRBV19 and TRBJ2-7, reads DGGITQSPKYLFRKEGQNVTLSCEQNLNHDAMYWYRQDPGQGLRLIYYSQIVNDFQKGDIAEGYSVSREKKESFPLTVTSAQKNPTAFYLCASSIFTTGRSYEQYFGPGTRLTVT.

This chain joins TRBV29-1 and TRBJ2-1; D not certain. V lost 7 bases to trimming and J lost 5 bases, with 9 bases between them. Germline V gene lookup returns CDR1 SQVTM and CDR2 ANQGSEA. The CDR3 is 11 amino acids. CDR3 loop: CSGAWDNEQFF. The CDR3 region has the DNA TGCAGCGGCGCGTGGGACAATGAGCAGTTCTTC.

This clone was found once. The chain joins TRBV5-6 to TRBJ1-1; no clear D gene. The CDR3 runs 13 residues. The germline gives CDR1 SGHDT, CDR2 YYEEEE. Trimming pared 0 bases from V and 7 bases from J, leaving 10 bases between. CDR3 in DNA: TGTGCCAGCAGCTTGGCCGGGGAAGATGAAGCTTTCTTT. Protein: CASSLAGEDEAFF.

The sample holds a few counts of this clone. V usage is TRBV25-1 and J usage is TRBJ1-1, with no clear D. Trimming pared 6 bases from V and 1 base from J, leaving 15 bases between. This CDR3 region has 15 residues. Germline CDR1 reads MGHDK; CDR2 reads SYGVNS. The CDR3 sequence is CASSTSRGTNTEAFF. CDR3 DNA: TGTGCCAGCAGCACCTCTCGGGGAACGAACACTGAAGCTTTCTTT.

This clone was seen just once. The chain is built from TRBV7-2 and TRBJ1-2; no clear D. V dropped 5 bases and J dropped 7 bases, with 17 bases sitting between them. In germline, CDR1 is SGHTA, CDR2 FQGNSA. This CDR3 region has 14 residues. DNA for the CDR3: TGTGCCAGCAGCCCCCCCCGACCCGTGGGTGGCTACACCTTC. Translated: CASSPPRPVGGYTF. The full variable domain, with the rest looked up from reference TRBV7-2 and TRBJ1-2, is GAGVSQSPSNKVTEKGKDVELRCDPISGHTALYWYRQSLGQGLEFLIYFQGNSAPDKSGLPSDRFSAERTGGSVSTLTIQRTQQEDSAVYLCASSPPRPVGGYTFGSGTRLTVV.

The rearrangement uses TRBV5-6 and TRBJ1-2; weak D call: TRBD1 (5 bases). Germline V lookup: CDR1 SGHDT, CDR2 YYEEEE. The V end was cut by 2 bases, the J end by 6 bases, with 14 bases between. The length of the CDR3 is 14 residues. CDR3 residues: CASSFIGRGDGYTF. CDR3 in DNA: TGTGCCAGCAGCTTTATCGGACGGGGGGATGGCTACACCTTC.

V gene TRBV19 combines with J gene TRBJ1-5; D gene unclear. Trimming removed 3 bases from V and 2 bases from J, with 11 bases in between. The CDR3 extends over 15 amino acids. Germline CDR1 and CDR2: LNHDA and SQIVND (reference sequence). The CDR3 coding sequence is TGTGCCAGTAGTATCTGGAAAAGCGGCAATCAGCCCCAGCATTTT. Protein product: CASSIWKSGNQPQHF.

The rearrangement joins TRBV13 to TRBJ1-1, with D uncertain. The V gene's germline CDR1 is PRHDT and CDR2 FYEKMQ (reference sequence). CDR3 length equals 14 residues. V lost 0 bases and J lost 4, with 9 bases in between. CDR3 sequence: CASSLGGSSTEAFF. The CDR3 nucleotides are TGTGCCAGCAGCTTAGGAGGTTCGAGCACTGAAGCTTTCTTT.

The V gene is TRBV24-1, the J gene TRBJ2-2; D unclear. V was shortened by 0 bases and J by 5 bases, with 12 bases between the two germline ends. Germline CDR1 KGHDR, CDR2 SFDVKD. This CDR3 is built from 16 residues. CDR3 DNA: TGTGCCACCAGTGATTTGGGCCGGGTGCCGACCGGGGAGCTGTTTTTT. This encodes CATSDLGRVPTGELFF.

The J gene is TRBJ1-6, the V gene TRBV19, with 7 bases fitting TRBD1. The V gene's germline CDR1 is LNHDA and CDR2 SQIVND (reference sequence). V lost 4 bases, J lost 0 bases, and 9 bases stayed unmatched. CDR3 length equals 18 residues. CDR3 protein: CASSTTGTQSSYNSPLHF. In DNA form, the CDR3 reads TGTGCCAGTAGTACGACAGGGACCCAGAGCTCCTATAATTCACCCCTCCACTTT.

The chain joins TRBV28 to TRBJ1-2; tentative D call: TRBD1 (5 bases). V was clipped by 8 bases and J by 3 bases, with 16 bases between them. The V gene's germline CDR1 is MDHEN and CDR2 SYDVKM. The CDR3 covers 14 residues. The CDR3 protein is CASVAGPGDYGYTF. The CDR3 nucleotides are TGTGCCAGCGTGGCCGGTCCGGGGGACTATGGCTACACCTTC.

The rearrangement joins TRBV7-2 to TRBJ2-7; D not resolved. Looked up from germline, CDR1 is SGHTA and CDR2 is FQGNSA. V was trimmed by 1 base and J by 2 bases, leaving 12 bases between them. The CDR3 covers 15 residues. CDR3 bases: TGTGCCAGCAGCTTAGAAGGTGGCCTCACCTACGAGCAGTACGTC. It translates to CASSLEGGLTYEQYV.

The chain recombines TRBV18 with TRBJ1-2, with 12 bases identical to TRBD1. The CDR3 covers 15 residues. Germline CDR1 KGHSH, CDR2 LQKENI. Trimming at V came to 2 bases and at J to 6 bases, leaving 4 bases not matched to a gene. The CDR3 spells CASSPTGQGAHGYTF. The CDR3 nucleotides read TGTGCCAGCTCACCAACGGGACAGGGGGCCCATGGCTACACCTTC.

This clone occurred once. V and J are TRBV2 and TRBJ2-6; the D is unclear. The CDR3 has 16 residues. V was cut by 7 bases and J by 0 bases, with 13 bases left in between. Germline-derived CDR1 and CDR2 are SNHLY and FYNNEI. The CDR3 loop reads CASNPGRRSGANVLTF. CDR3 coding DNA: TGTGCCAGCAATCCGGGCCGACGCTCTGGGGCCAACGTCCTGACTTTC.

This CDR3 is CASSQGADTQYF. In DNA form, the CDR3 reads TGCGCCAGCAGCCAAGGTGCAGATACGCAGTATTTT. The V and J genes are TRBV4-1 and TRBJ2-3; D gene uncertain. V lost 1 base and J 4 bases, leaving 3 bases between the germline ends. The germline V gene has CDR1 MGHRA and CDR2 YSYEKL. This CDR3 region has 12 residues.

The CDR3 is CASSYRLGGNGYTF. For the CDR3, the DNA is TGTGCCAGCAGTTATCGTTTAGGGGGCAATGGCTACACCTTC. This chain links TRBV6-5 with TRBJ1-2; 7 bases line up with TRBD1. From germline, CDR1 is MNHEY and CDR2 SVGAGI. The junction had 7 bases not matched to a gene; V was cut back by 3 bases and J by 6 bases. The CDR3 spans 14 residues.

This sequence joins TRBV19 and TRBJ1-1; D ambiguous. Germline CDR1 and CDR2: LNHDA and SQIVND (reference sequence). V lost 3 bases and J lost 7, with 12 bases in between. CDR3 length: 13 amino acids. This CDR3 is CASSMTGPYEAFF. The CDR3 DNA sequence: TGTGCCAGTAGTATGACCGGGCCATATGAAGCTTTCTTT.

The chain is built from TRBV27 and TRBJ2-1; D not certain. This CDR3 has 11 residues. Trimming took 5 bases from V and 4 from J, leaving 3 bases between them. Germline assignment: CDR1 MNHEY and CDR2 SMNVEV (reference sequence). The CDR3 DNA sequence: TGTGCCAGCAGTCGATACAATGAGCAGTTCTTC. This translates into CASSRYNEQFF.

The V call is TRBV2, the J call TRBJ1-4; 11 nucleotides line up with TRBD1. The CDR3 sequence is 15 residues long. Germline CDR1 and CDR2: SNHLY and FYNNEI. V dropped 5 bases and J dropped 5; count of bases not matched to a gene: 4. CDR3 loop: CASSQDRGRNEKLFF. The CDR3 region has the DNA TGTGCCAGCAGTCAGGACAGGGGGCGGAATGAAAAACTGTTTTTT.

A remark on this clone: Other DNA sequences in this sample translate to the same CDR3. J is TRBJ2-3 and V is TRBV19, with a weak D call TRBD2 (6 bases). The CDR3 extends over 14 amino acids. The germline CDR1 and CDR2 sequences are LNHDA and SQIVND (reference sequence). V was cut by 3 bases and J by 3 bases, with 10 bases left in between. Written as DNA, the CDR3 is TGTGCCAGTAGTATCTCGGGAGTGACAGATACGCAGTATTTT. This encodes CASSISGVTDTQYF.

The chain links TRBV7-3 to TRBJ2-6; no reliable D call. Germline loops: CDR1 SGHTA, CDR2 FQGTGA. The CDR3 is made up of 15 amino acids. Trimming removed 2 bases at V and 0 bases at J, with 5 bases between. CDR3 nucleotides: TGTGCCAGCAGCTTATTCCGCTCTGGGGCCAACGTCCTGACTTTC. Amino acid sequence: CASSLFRSGANVLTF.

The chain carries TRBV16 and TRBJ1-2, with 9 bases matching TRBD1. The CDR3 totals 15 residues. V shed 3 bases and J 2 bases; nucleotides not matched to a gene: 4. The germline V gene encodes CDR1 KGHSY and CDR2 FQNENV. CDR3 sequence: CASSQGTGLNYGYTF. The CDR3 DNA reads as TGTGCCAGCAGCCAGGGGACAGGGCTAAACTATGGCTACACCTTC.